A selection of T cell receptor beta chains follows, all from one sample in a study of T cell responses to AZD1222 COVID-19 vaccine. The method was immunoSEQ multiplex PCR; TCRdb's version includes in-frame clones alone and lacks a portion of them. The table records some 83,000 clones, 70% to 90% of them present only once. The starting material was peripheral blood, obtained on day 0 of AZD1222 vaccination. These receptors were collected from an adult in good health. Each CDR3 is given without its conserved first and last residue. Each record gives: J gene, V gene, CDR3 protein.

J: TRBJ1-5
V: TRBV6-5
CDR3: ASSRDNSNQPQH

J: TRBJ1-5
V: TRBV6-2/TRBV6-3
CDR3: ASSRVMTGNQPQH

J: TRBJ1-1
V: TRBV18
CDR3: ASSRDISEAF

J: TRBJ1-1
V: TRBV5-6
CDR3: ASSLAVWDSEAF

J: TRBJ1-1
V: TRBV4-1
CDR3: ASRGPLAAF

J: TRBJ1-5
V: TRBV27
CDR3: ASSSVNQPQH

J: TRBJ1-1
V: TRBV11-3
CDR3: ASSSLGVGNTEAF

J: TRBJ2-2
V: TRBV5-1
CDR3: ASSPAGGPRSTGELF

J: TRBJ1-1
V: TRBV30
CDR3: AWDRGANTEAF

J: TRBJ1-1
V: TRBV14
CDR3: ASSQENNRNTEAF

J: TRBJ1-5
V: TRBV27
CDR3: ASSLRRGWPQH

J: TRBJ1-4
V: TRBV6-1
CDR3: ASSEGRGVEKLF

J: TRBJ2-2
V: TRBV7-3
CDR3: ASSLYPGQGTGELF

J: TRBJ1-1
V: TRBV14
CDR3: ASSPRTGLNTEAF

J: TRBJ1-2
V: TRBV19
CDR3: ASSIRGRVYGYT

J: TRBJ2-7
V: TRBV6-5
CDR3: ASSYTLSGSYEQY

J: TRBJ1-1
V: TRBV21-1
CDR3: ASSKGVWDTEAF

J: TRBJ1-1
V: TRBV6-5
CDR3: ASRYNRGAGTEAF

J: TRBJ1-6
V: TRBV5-5
CDR3: ASSLRFGDRKLNNSPLH

J: TRBJ1-1
V: TRBV30
CDR3: AWSDPGTGAVRAF

J: TRBJ2-1
V: TRBV5-1
CDR3: ASSPAAGTGNSEQF

J: TRBJ2-5
V: TRBV19
CDR3: ASSLGRPGETQY

J: TRBJ2-7
V: TRBV25-1
CDR3: ASSAGGSSYEQY

J: TRBJ2-1
V: TRBV5-8
CDR3: ASSKRDRGDEQF

J: TRBJ1-2
V: TRBV28
CDR3: ASRGQGQNYGYT

J: TRBJ1-2
V: TRBV29-1
CDR3: SAATGAYGYT

J: TRBJ1-2
V: TRBV18
CDR3: ASSSSSLRGDYGYT

J: TRBJ1-5
V: TRBV18
CDR3: ASSPSLTSNQPQH

J: TRBJ1-2
V: TRBV5-1
CDR3: ASSRDSSYGYT

J: TRBJ1-5
V: TRBV30
CDR3: AWSGRRNQPQH

J: TRBJ2-7
V: TRBV9
CDR3: ASSTGLAGYEQY

J: TRBJ2-3
V: TRBV9
CDR3: ASSGDGGRDTQY

J: TRBJ2-1
V: TRBV27
CDR3: ASSLSAGGGEQF

J: TRBJ2-7
V: TRBV6-5
CDR3: ASSRSDLPYEQY

J: TRBJ1-2
V: TRBV11-2
CDR3: ASSSFAARGGGYT

J: TRBJ1-4
V: TRBV15
CDR3: ATSRTGGNEKLF

J: TRBJ2-2
V: TRBV2
CDR3: ASSERWLNTGELF

J: TRBJ2-2
V: TRBV2
CDR3: ASSETDASGGAATGELF

J: TRBJ1-1
V: TRBV7-9
CDR3: ASSLISPEAF

J: TRBJ2-3
V: TRBV28
CDR3: ASLARLGGRGASTDTQY

J: TRBJ2-7
V: TRBV20-1
CDR3: SGGSSYEQY

J: TRBJ2-2
V: TRBV10-1
CDR3: ASSNPGTGNTGELF

J: TRBJ2-3
V: TRBV3-1/TRBV3-2
CDR3: ASSLLGGGSTDTQY

J: TRBJ2-3
V: TRBV14
CDR3: ASSPGDYFDTQY

J: TRBJ1-1
V: TRBV5-1
CDR3: ASSQGWGLNTEAF

J: TRBJ1-4
V: TRBV23-1
CDR3: ASSPWTVDVDNEKLF

J: TRBJ2-1
V: TRBV24-1
CDR3: ATSEDGTSGGEQF

J: TRBJ2-3
V: TRBV12-3/TRBV12-4
CDR3: ASNAVSTDTQY

J: TRBJ1-4
V: TRBV2
CDR3: ASIGQKNEKLF

J: TRBJ1-5
V: TRBV10-3
CDR3: AISESMAAAHSNQPQH

J: TRBJ1-1
V: TRBV28
CDR3: ASSPRDRKAAF

J: TRBJ2-1
V: TRBV11-2
CDR3: ASSLDRGTAAYNEQF

J: TRBJ1-2
V: TRBV11-1
CDR3: ASSLSFRPTGGYT

J: TRBJ2-7
V: TRBV18
CDR3: ASSPAQGASYEQY

J: TRBJ1-6
V: TRBV5-6
CDR3: ASSWGTENFYNSPLH

J: TRBJ2-1
V: TRBV7-2
CDR3: ASSSQTHDGNEQF

J: TRBJ2-3
V: TRBV3-1/TRBV3-2
CDR3: ASSQDLQLVSDTQY

J: TRBJ1-1
V: TRBV2
CDR3: ASSVPPGGMNTEAF

J: TRBJ1-2
V: TRBV29-1
CDR3: SVEGRRDRGEYGYT